The rows below give T cell receptor beta chains drawn from one sample of a study of Ad26.COV2.S vaccination and SARS-CoV-2 variants. Sequencing used immunoSEQ multiplex PCR; TCRdb keeps in-frame clones, though not all of them. The sample holds some 410,000 clones, around 92% seen once. The sample was peripheral blood, taken in a trial of Ad26.COV2.S vaccine versus placebo. The source is a person aged 18-60 years who received the Ad26.COV2.S COVID-19 vaccine or a placebo. CDR3s include the opening cysteine and the closing phenylalanine or tryptophan. Fields, in order: V gene, clone size, D gene, J gene, CDR3 DNA, CDR3 protein. A D gene is named only where the DNA matches it firmly. Only some rows state a clone size, as once, few, many or a class for expanded clones.

TRBV23-1	NA	NA	TRBJ2-5	TGCGCCAGCATCGCGAAGGAGAGGACCCGGTTAGGGGAGACCCAGTACTTC	CASIAKERTRLGETQYF
TRBV15	NA	TRBD2	TRBJ2-5	TGTGCCACCAGCAGATCACGGGGGGACCGACAAGAGACCCAGTACTTC	CATSRSRGDRQETQYF
TRBV29-1	NA	NA	TRBJ2-7	TGCAGCGTTGATCAGGGGTCGGACGAGCAGTACTTC	CSVDQGSDEQYF
TRBV6-2/TRBV6-3	NA	NA	TRBJ1-2	TGTGCCAGCAGTTCCAGGGGCGGTGGCTATGGCTACACCTTC	CASSSRGGGYGYTF
TRBV30	NA	NA	TRBJ2-3	TGTGCCTGGAGTTCGGGGGTATACACAGATACGCAGTATTTT	CAWSSGVYTDTQYF
TRBV19	NA	NA	TRBJ1-4	TGTGCCAGTACCCGACAGGTGGGAAATGAAAAACTGTTTTTT	CASTRQVGNEKLFF
TRBV3-1/TRBV3-2	NA	TRBD2	TRBJ2-1	TGTGCCAGCAGCCAAGCCCGTACTAGCGGGGTTTACAATGAGCAGTTCTTC	CASSQARTSGVYNEQFF
TRBV7-2	NA	NA	TRBJ2-5	TGTGCCAGCAGCCCTACGCAGGTACAAGAGACCCAGTACTTC	CASSPTQVQETQYF
TRBV10-1	once	TRBD1	TRBJ1-1	TGCGCCAGCAGTGGACAGGGACGGGATGAAGCTTTCTTT	CASSGQGRDEAFF
TRBV28	NA	NA	TRBJ1-4	TGTGCCAGCAACACCCCAGAGGGGTCTCGCGAAAAACTGTTTTTT	CASNTPEGSREKLFF
TRBV4-3	NA	NA	TRBJ2-7	TGCGCCAGCAGCCAAGGTGTGGGTGGCTACGAGCAGTACTTC	CASSQGVGGYEQYF
TRBV24-1	NA	NA	TRBJ2-2	TGTGCCACCAGTGAGGGAATACGAACCGGGGAGCTGTTTTTT	CATSEGIRTGELFF
TRBV3-1/TRBV3-2	NA	TRBD1	TRBJ2-1	TGTGCCAGCAGCCCGATACAGGGGTCGTATCGGGTATCCTACAATGAGCAGTTCTTC	CASSPIQGSYRVSYNEQFF
TRBV20-1	NA	NA	TRBJ2-7	TGCAGTGCTAGTCACTCCTACGAGCAGTACTTC	CSASHSYEQYF
TRBV11-2	NA	NA	TRBJ1-2	TGTGCCAGCAGCCCGGGCAGCAACTATGGCTACACCTTC	CASSPGSNYGYTF
TRBV10-1	NA	TRBD2	TRBJ2-1	TGCGCCAGCAGTGGACAGGCGGGGGGGCCCTACAATGAGCAGTTCTTC	CASSGQAGGPYNEQFF
TRBV27	NA	NA	TRBJ2-5	TGTGCCAGCAGTCAGCTGGGACGGTCGAAATCTGGAGAGACCCAGTACTTC	CASSQLGRSKSGETQYF
TRBV19	NA	TRBD1	TRBJ1-2	TGTGCCAGTAGTACTCTCGGGACAGCCTATGGCTACACCTTC	CASSTLGTAYGYTF
TRBV19	NA	NA	TRBJ1-4	TGTGCCAGTAGTATTGGGCGTCTGGACGAAAAACTGTTTTTT	CASSIGRLDEKLFF
TRBV11-2	NA	NA	TRBJ2-3	TGTGCCAGCCGACCACGTGGGCCCCAGGTCGCGAAAGATACGCAGTATTTT	CASRPRGPQVAKDTQYF
TRBV2	NA	NA	TRBJ1-5	TGTGCCAGCAAATATGGACAGAACAATCAGCCCCAGCATTTT	CASKYGQNNQPQHF
TRBV6-4	NA	NA	TRBJ2-3	TGTGCCAGCAGTGACTATACGCCTAGAACTCGCCCTAGCACAGATACGCAGTATTTT	CASSDYTPRTRPSTDTQYF
TRBV7-9	NA	NA	TRBJ1-2	TGTGCCAGCAGCCTAGGCAGCGGAGGGACTAACTATGGCTACACCTTC	CASSLGSGGTNYGYTF
TRBV20-1	NA	NA	TRBJ1-1	TGCAGTGCTAGTTTAGGGAGCCTTGAAGCTTTCTTT	CSASLGSLEAFF
TRBV2	NA	NA	TRBJ2-7	TGTGCCAGCAGGGGGTTGGGCAGGGAGAGCTCCTACGAGCAGTACTTC	CASRGLGRESSYEQYF
TRBV5-1	NA	NA	TRBJ2-7	TGCGCCAGCAGCTTGAACTACGAGCAGTACTTC	CASSLNYEQYF
TRBV5-4	NA	TRBD1	TRBJ1-2	TGTGCCAGCAGCTTACAGGGGGTCTACTCCAACTATGGCTACACCTTC	CASSLQGVYSNYGYTF
TRBV27	NA	NA	TRBJ2-1	TGTGCCAGCAGTACGTACTCCGGGACGATGAGCTCCTACAATGAGCAGTTCTTC	CASSTYSGTMSSYNEQFF
TRBV27	NA	NA	TRBJ1-1	TGTGCCGCAGCCCAACCGGGGGTTACTGAAGCTTTCTTT	CAAAQPGVTEAFF
TRBV30	NA	TRBD1	TRBJ1-1	TGTGCCTGGAGTGTGAATGGTGACAGGGCGACTTTCTTT	CAWSVNGDRATFF
TRBV9	once	NA	TRBJ2-1	TGTGCCAGCAGTCGGGACACCGATGAGCAGTTCTTC	CASSRDTDEQFF
TRBV19	NA	TRBD1	TRBJ2-3	TGTGCCAGTAGTAGGCCGGGACAGGGAACAGATACGCAGTATTTT	CASSRPGQGTDTQYF
TRBV9	NA	NA	TRBJ1-6	TGTGCCAGCAGCGTAGAACTGGCGGGTTCACCCCTCCACTTT	CASSVELAGSPLHF
TRBV29-1	NA	TRBD1	TRBJ1-2	TGCAGCGTTGACAGGGGGCCGTTTGGCTACACCTTC	CSVDRGPFGYTF
TRBV6-4	NA	NA	TRBJ2-3	TGTGCCAGCAGTGAAGGCAGCACAGATACGCAGTATTTT	CASSEGSTDTQYF
TRBV19	NA	NA	TRBJ2-3	TGTGCCAGTAGACCGCCGGCCGGGGGCACAGATACGCAGTATTTT	CASRPPAGGTDTQYF
TRBV28	NA	TRBD1	TRBJ1-6	TGTGCCAGCAGTTTTCTGCCAGGGGGAAGGTCACCCCTCCACTTT	CASSFLPGGRSPLHF
TRBV9	NA	NA	TRBJ1-4	TGTGCCAGCAGCCCACACTCCGGGCAAGGCGGGGATGAAAAACTGTTTTTT	CASSPHSGQGGDEKLFF
TRBV6-2/TRBV6-3	NA	NA	TRBJ2-7	TGTGCCAGCAGTTACTCGAACTCCAGGATCTACGAGCAGTACTTC	CASSYSNSRIYEQYF
TRBV5-1	NA	NA	TRBJ2-7	TGCGCCAGCAGCCATGGGGGGATTGAGTACGAGCAGTACTTC	CASSHGGIEYEQYF
TRBV14	NA	TRBD2	TRBJ2-1	TGTGCCAGCAGCCCGCCGGGACTAGCGGGGGGCGGTTACAATGAGCAGTTCTTC	CASSPPGLAGGGYNEQFF
TRBV6-5	NA	NA	TRBJ1-2	TGTGCCAGCCGGCGGAATAACTATGGCTACACCTTC	CASRRNNYGYTF
TRBV3-1/TRBV3-2	NA	NA	TRBJ2-7	TGTGCCAGCACCCGGTCCGTCCTCGGCACTTACGAGCAGTACTTC	CASTRSVLGTYEQYF
TRBV2	once	TRBD1	TRBJ1-1	TGTGCCAGCAGTGAATTCTTAGGGACAGGGGGCCATGTGAACACTGAAGCTTTCTTT	CASSEFLGTGGHVNTEAFF
TRBV28	NA	TRBD1	TRBJ2-7	TGTGCCAGCAGGACAGGGTACGAGCAGTACTTC	CASRTGYEQYF